Listed below are T cell receptor beta chains from one sample, sequenced in a study of T cell clonotyping in hematopoietic cell transplantation. TCRdb keeps only in-frame clones here, not all; method: immunoSEQ multiplex PCR. This table has around 40,000 clones, 95% appearing once. Source: peripheral blood mononuclear cells, taken before stem cell transplant. The receptors here all came from a man between 40 and 49 years old with chronic myeloid leukemia. Some clones in this sample may be carry-over from other donors' samples. Each CDR3 is given without its conserved first and last residue.

>TRBV4-2|13|TRBJ2-7
ASSRTVGGDYEQY
>TRBV4-1|10|TRBJ1-1
ASSYRDTEAF
>TRBV19|11|TRBJ1-1
ASSIDRMAEAF
>TRBV28|13|TRBJ1-6
ASSTPTGSLPPLH
>TRBV15|13|TRBJ1-1
ATSRGGQGADKAF
>TRBV30|13|TRBJ1-1
AWRARTIFNTEAF
>TRBV4-1|14|TRBJ2-2
ASSQDRGGSTGELF
>TRBV4-2|15|TRBJ1-2
AVLGTGEVSGANGYT
>TRBV7-2|14|TRBJ2-5
ASSRAGAGSPQTQY
>TRBV5-1|12|TRBJ1-1
ASSPDTKNTEAF
>TRBV5-1|14|TRBJ2-2
ASSSSGTGITGELF
>TRBV28|13|TRBJ1-6
ASNPGDRGNSPLH
>TRBV28|10|TRBJ2-1
ASSSDRNEQF
>TRBV27|11|TRBJ2-7
ASRPGSSYEQY
>TRBV9|13|TRBJ1-1
ASSVGGALNTEAF
>TRBV6-5|12|TRBJ1-3
ASSSGPNGNTIY
>TRBV5-6|13|TRBJ2-3
ASSFNQGFTDTQY
>TRBV11-3|16|TRBJ2-3
ASSSRTSGGGSTDTQY
>TRBV6-1|12|TRBJ1-2
ASSEGDRDYGYT
>TRBV6-5|12|TRBJ2-7
ASSYRHAAYEQY
>TRBV6-5|11|TRBJ2-3
ATGRASTDTQY
>TRBV4-2|12|TRBJ1-1
ASSQEVVRVGAF
>TRBV5-6|11|TRBJ1-4
ASSLAGNEKLF
>TRBV5-1|14|TRBJ2-2
ASSLMWGDNTGELF
>TRBV6-1|12|TRBJ2-7
ASVSTLSSYEQY
>TRBV6-5|12|TRBJ1-5
ASRRDRGNQPQH
>TRBV30|12|TRBJ2-5
AWSLRSSAETQY
>TRBV6-5|12|TRBJ1-5
ASSFDIMNQPQH
>TRBV29-1|11|TRBJ2-3
SVGTRAVDTQY
>TRBV5-4|12|TRBJ1-1
ASSRDRGLSEAF
>TRBV7-2|12|TRBJ2-1
ASSYSRTGNEQF
>TRBV27|14|TRBJ2-5
ASSLLGTGLQETQY
>TRBV14|12|TRBJ2-1
ASSHLGQNNEQF
>TRBV7-9|13|TRBJ2-5
ASSRGLAGWETQY
>TRBV19|11|TRBJ1-5
ASSGDSNQPQH
>TRBV16|11|TRBJ2-7
ASHDRVSYEQY
>TRBV28|14|TRBJ1-2
ASRGTGGSIRYGYT
>TRBV4-3|13|TRBJ2-2
ASSLTSGGAGELF
>TRBV7-2|12|TRBJ2-7
ASSPRDRSGEQY
>TRBV2|12|TRBJ2-7
ASTFGGGTYEQY
>TRBV19|15|TRBJ2-7
ASSTSRAAGGLYEQY
>TRBV7-6|14|TRBJ2-7
ASSLVGASGSYEQY
>TRBV5-1|13|TRBJ1-4
ASSLANQGSEKLF
>TRBV7-9|15|TRBJ2-6
ASSLDRRGGWANVLT
>TRBV2|14|TRBJ1-2
ASSILGTAGSRGYT
>TRBV19|12|TRBJ2-3
ASKEGRGPDTQY
>TRBV29-1|15|TRBJ2-1
SVRTSGGLFSYNEQF
>TRBV5-1|10|TRBJ2-7
ASWDSPYEQY
>TRBV5-1|17|TRBJ2-6
ASSFQLAGGFSGANVLT
>TRBV5-8|11|TRBJ1-2
ASRNRGSYGYT
>TRBV6-1|12|TRBJ1-4
ASRVGDTNEKLF
>TRBV5-1|12|TRBJ2-7
ASSLLGGTYEQY
>TRBV9|16|TRBJ2-3
ASSGTPSGGGAWNTQY
>TRBV5-4|13|TRBJ1-2
ASSLILGGPYGYT
>TRBV11-3|14|TRBJ2-7
ASSRHRGRSSYEQY